The clone carrying this T cell receptor (beta chain) has more than one count but fewer than ten. Its target is not known. The record originates from a study of blood T cells in healthy people across ages. Germline V CDR1 and CDR2: MNHEY, SMNVEV (reference sequence). Trimming removed 4 bases from V and 4 bases from J, with 13 bases in between. The CDR3 is 14 amino acids. A second roughly 7 to 11 cycle PCR used barcoded and J-beta primers. One entry per CDR3 protein, called by TCRdb with MiXCR from the 5' RACE reads. The sample has just under 550,000 distinct CDR3 sequences, about 25% seen once. Findings of the study overall: Diversity was higher, and naive CD4+ cells more numerous, in long-lived donors than in aged donors. Bulk PBMC profiling left naive and antigen-experienced comparisons inconclusive.

These same data were also listed under a study on T cells of mothers and their children. Per that paper: All RNA that had been extracted was used for cDNA synthesis at approximately 1.5 ug per 15 ul.

Material: blood. The receptor was isolated from a boy between 10 and 17 years old in good health. This chain connects TRBV27 to TRBJ2-5; the D gene is possibly TRBD2 (6 bases). The CDR3 sequence: CASSSPLRGETQYF. The CDR3 nucleotides read TGTGCCAGCAGTTCCCCGTTGCGGGGAGAGACCCAGTACTTC.